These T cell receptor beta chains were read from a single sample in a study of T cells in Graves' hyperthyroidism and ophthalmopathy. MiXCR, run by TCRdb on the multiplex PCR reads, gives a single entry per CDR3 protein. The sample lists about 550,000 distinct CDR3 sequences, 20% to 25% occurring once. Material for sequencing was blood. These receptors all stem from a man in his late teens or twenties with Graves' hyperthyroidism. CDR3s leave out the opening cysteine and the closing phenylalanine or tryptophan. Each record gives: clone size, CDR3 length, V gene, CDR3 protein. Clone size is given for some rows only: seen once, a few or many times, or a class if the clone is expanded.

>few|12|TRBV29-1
SVHTGGPTYEQY
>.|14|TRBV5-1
ASSPRDRGRNTEAF
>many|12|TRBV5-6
ASSLLRGEGGYT
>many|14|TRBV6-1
ASSDRRQGPNTEAF
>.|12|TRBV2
ASNTGTAQETQY
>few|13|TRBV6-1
ASSRGRAGNSPLH
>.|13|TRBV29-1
SVEVGGLNSYEQY
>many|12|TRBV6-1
ASSEAGGRYGYT
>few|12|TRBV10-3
AISDGGGTGELF
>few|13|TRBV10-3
AISDYGGLSYEQY
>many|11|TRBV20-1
SALMGAEYGYT
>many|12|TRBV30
AWSVFPLDTEAF
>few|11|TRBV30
AWLGGNNYGYT
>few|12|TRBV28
ASRVTGGGTEAF
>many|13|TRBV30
AWSDPRQGRRGYT
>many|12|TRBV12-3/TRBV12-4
ASSHGRNNQPQH
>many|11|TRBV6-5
ASSYRDNYEQY
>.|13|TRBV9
ASSVDRDVSYGYT
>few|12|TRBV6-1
ASSEFPISYEQY
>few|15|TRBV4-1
ASSQVRDAISNQPQH
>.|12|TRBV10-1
ASSGERDRETQY
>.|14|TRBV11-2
ASSQRPGTTSYEQY
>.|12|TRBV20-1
SAKPAQGAHEQC
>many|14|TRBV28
ASSSLTSRETGELF
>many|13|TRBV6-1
ASSAGTGVSYEQY
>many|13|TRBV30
AWSAPRHGNQPQH
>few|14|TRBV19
ASNPKGRFSNQPQH
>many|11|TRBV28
ASSFRQSNIQY
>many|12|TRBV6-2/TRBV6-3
ASSYLGNGNEQY
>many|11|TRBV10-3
ATAVGVPTEAF
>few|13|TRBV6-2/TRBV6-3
ASSRSGQGTYEQY
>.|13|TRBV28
ASSLRGGWGHEQY
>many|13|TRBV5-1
ASSRSGTGDTEAF